Listed here are 3 T cell receptor beta chains from one sample, sequenced in a study of cytomegalovirus exposure and HLA in healthy donors (dated by TCRdb to between 2016 and 2019). Library preparation used the immunoSEQ multiplex PCR assay. For the multiplex PCR, a mixture combining 60 forward primers for TCR Vbeta segments and 13 reverse primers for TCR Jbeta segments was used. What TCRdb holds here is the immuneACCESS table cut down to in-frame rearrangements. Part of the clones is not present; checked against another copy, under half of the missing clones reflect an unresolved V gene, and the others are unexplained. Present in this sample are about 180,000 clones, roughly four fifths of which were seen just once. The top ten hold 2.9% of the sample. Sample: PBMCs. These receptors originate from a male donor in good health and CMV-seronegative.

The chain couples TRBV28 to TRBJ1-2; D is unresolved. The CDR3 is 12 residues long. CDR1 MDHEN and CDR2 SYDVKM come from the germline V gene. Trimming left V 3 bases short and J 4 bases short, with 6 bases between. DNA of the CDR3: TGTGCCAGCAGTTTCCGTTCCTATGGCTACACCTTC. Translating gives CASSFRSYGYTF.

This rearrangement joins TRBV5-1 to TRBJ1-3; tentatively, D is TRBD1 (5 bases). This CDR3 has 17 residues. V was trimmed by 0 bases and J by 0 bases, leaving 13 bases between them. The germline gives CDR1 SGHRS, CDR2 YFSETQ. The chain's CDR3 is CASSLADGGNSGNTIYF. CDR3 bases: TGCGCCAGCAGCTTGGCCGATGGGGGGAACTCTGGAAACACCATATATTTT.

CDR3: CASSQDVSSGEKLFF. CDR3 bases: TGTGCCAGCAGCCAAGATGTGTCCTCCGGTGAAAAACTGTTTTTT. This chain links TRBV4-2 with TRBJ1-4; D call uncertain. Germline CDR1 LGHNA, CDR2 YNFKEQ. The CDR3 spans 15 residues. Trimming removed 0 bases from V and 7 bases from J, with 12 bases in between.